The 15 T cell receptor beta chains below were found in one sample sequenced in a study of T cell responses to AZD1222 COVID-19 vaccine. Produced via immunoSEQ multiplex PCR; TCRdb's table is partial and in-frame only. The table shows about 82,000 clones, with around 90% occurring only once. The starting material was peripheral blood, obtained on day 0 of AZD1222 vaccination. All receptors derive from an adult in good health.

The rearrangement links TRBV18 to TRBJ1-1, with TRBD1 identical over 8 bases. The J segment lost 3 bases and the V segment lost 2 bases, leaving 8 bases of the junction unmatched. CDR1 and CDR2 (germline): KGHSH, LQKENI. CDR3 length equals 16 residues. As DNA, the CDR3 is TGTGCCAGCTCACCAGGCCAGGGGGCGATGGACACTGAAGCTTTCTTT. Translated: CASSPGQGAMDTEAFF.

V is TRBV14 and J is TRBJ2-3; no clear D. The germline gives CDR1 SGHDN, CDR2 FVKESK. The V gene lost 0 bases and the J gene lost 3 bases, with 13 bases spanning the gap. This CDR3 spans 16 amino acids. The CDR3 protein is CASSQDTVFTTDTQYF. Written as DNA, the CDR3 is TGTGCCAGCAGCCAAGACACGGTCTTCACGACAGATACGCAGTATTTT.

This chain links TRBV6-5 with TRBJ2-1, with 15 bases fitting TRBD2. Trimming removed 4 bases from V and 5 bases from J; junction bases left unmatched: 3. Germline CDR1 is MNHEY and CDR2 is SVGAGI. The CDR3 is 16 residues long. For the CDR3, the DNA is TGTGCCAGCAGTTCCTGGACTAGCGGGGGGGACAATGAGCAGTTCTTC. Translating gives CASSSWTSGGDNEQFF.

V and J are TRBV9 and TRBJ1-1; no definite D call. The germline V gene has CDR1 SGDLS and CDR2 YYNGEE. V lost 0 bases to trimming and J lost 5 bases, with 11 bases between them. The CDR3 sequence is 14 residues long. CDR3 sequence: CASSVDWATTEAFF. The CDR3 region has the DNA TGTGCCAGCAGCGTAGACTGGGCTACAACTGAAGCTTTCTTT.

V usage is TRBV27 and J usage is TRBJ1-1; D is unclear. V lost 4 bases and J 0 bases, leaving 6 bases between the germline ends. The CDR3 extends over 13 amino acids. The germline V gene has CDR1 MNHEY and CDR2 SMNVEV (reference sequence). The DNA of the CDR3 is TGTGCCAGCAGTTCCTCCATGAACACTGAAGCTTTCTTT. This encodes CASSSSMNTEAFF.

The chain carries TRBV7-2 and TRBJ1-5; D gene unclear. The CDR3 consists of 17 residues. The V end lost 4 bases, the J end lost 6 bases, and 22 bases lay between the germline ends. Germline V gene sequence: CDR1 SGHTA, CDR2 FQGNSA. For the CDR3, the DNA is TGTGCCAGCAGCTCGTCCGGGAGAAGCAGAGACCGTCAGCCCCAGCATTTT. Amino acid sequence: CASSSSGRSRDRQPQHF.

The V gene is TRBV5-1, the J gene TRBJ2-1; a possible D gene is TRBD2 (6 bases). The V gene's germline CDR1 is SGHRS and CDR2 YFSETQ. V lost 9 bases, J lost 1 base, and 14 bases lay in between. CDR3 size: 14 residues. CDR3 in DNA: TGCGCCACCTACCGGGACTCGTCCTACAATGAGCAGTTCTTC. Translated, it gives CATYRDSSYNEQFF.

The chain combines TRBV4-1 with TRBJ1-2, with D maybe TRBD1 (5 bases). The V gene lost 1 base and the J gene lost 3 bases, with 12 bases spanning the gap. The CDR3 has 15 residues. Germline V gene data show CDR1 as MGHRA and CDR2 as YSYEKL. DNA of the CDR3: TGCGCCAGCAGCCAAGCAACTACACAGGACTATGGCTACACCTTC. This gives the protein CASSQATTQDYGYTF.

The chain links TRBV5-4 to TRBJ1-1; TRBD1 might be the D (6 bases). The germline CDR1 and CDR2 sequences are SGHNT and YYREEE (reference sequence). The CDR3 runs 13 residues. The V and J ends lost 2 bases and 9 bases respectively, with 14 bases between them. In DNA form, the CDR3 reads TGTGCCAGCAGCTTTACTGGGGGCTGGAAAGCTTTCTTT. It is translated as CASSFTGGWKAFF.

This chain joins TRBV11-3 and TRBJ2-1; possibly TRBD1 for D (7 bases). Germline assignment: CDR1 SGHNT and CDR2 YENEEA. Trimming took 8 bases from V and 8 from J, leaving 13 bases between them. CDR3 size: 12 residues. Here the CDR3 DNA reads TGTGCCAGCGCTACAGGGGAGGATGAGCAGTTCTTC. Translated, it gives CASATGEDEQFF. The whole variable domain, filled in from reference TRBV11-3 and TRBJ2-1, reads EAGVVQSPRYKIIEKKQPVAFWCNPISGHNTLYWYLQNLGQGPELLIRYENEEAVDDSQLPKDRFSAERLKGVDSTLKIQPAELGDSAVYLCASATGEDEQFFGPGTRLTVL.

The rearrangement links TRBV7-9 to TRBJ2-7; D is tentatively TRBD1 or TRBD2 (7 bases each). The germline CDR1 and CDR2 sequences are SEHNR and FQNEAQ (reference sequence). This CDR3 comprises 15 residues. Trimming took 5 bases from V and 6 from J, leaving 20 bases between them. CDR3 in DNA: TGTGCCAGCAGCGAGAGACAGGGAGGGCGGTTCGAGCAGTACTTC. It yields the protein CASSERQGGRFEQYF.

The chain joins TRBV28 to TRBJ1-1; TRBD1 matches at 9 bases. The CDR3 loop spans 16 amino acids. The germline V gene encodes CDR1 MDHEN and CDR2 SYDVKM. V was clipped by 7 bases and J by 0 bases; unmatched bases: 9. The CDR3 here is CASTLDRGTLNTEAFF. CDR3 nucleotides: TGTGCCAGCACCTTAGACAGGGGGACTTTGAACACTGAAGCTTTCTTT.

The chain recombines TRBV30 with TRBJ1-2; no reliable D call. Germline CDR1 GTSNPN, CDR2 SVGIG (reference sequence). The CDR3 sequence is 14 residues long. Trimming took 3 bases from V and 6 from J, leaving 17 bases between them. CDR3 residues: CAWSVYLAEDGYTF. In DNA, the CDR3 is TGTGCCTGGAGCGTTTATTTGGCTGAAGATGGCTACACCTTC.

This clone has only one observation. The chain joins TRBV18 to TRBJ1-1; 7 bases match TRBD1. Germline CDR1 is KGHSH and CDR2 is LQKENI. The V segment lost 6 bases and the J segment 7 bases; nucleotides outside the gene matches: 14. The CDR3 consists of 15 residues. In DNA form, the CDR3 reads TGTGCCAGCTCCCCTACTAACGACAGGGTTGGTGAAGCTTTCTTT. This codes for CASSPTNDRVGEAFF.

There are a few counts of this clone. This chain connects TRBV4-1 to TRBJ2-3; D is ambiguous. This CDR3 region has 15 residues. Germline CDR1 and CDR2: MGHRA and YSYEKL. With 2 bases removed from V and 3 bases from J, the gap between germline ends came to 12 bases. The CDR3 coding sequence is TGCGCCAGCAGCCAACAACGGGTCGAGACAGATACGCAGTATTTT. It codes for CASSQQRVETDTQYF.